The rows below give T cell receptor beta chains drawn from one sample of a study of blood T cells in healthy people across ages. TCRdb re-analysed the 5' RACE reads in MiXCR, keeping a single row per CDR3 protein. Of around 1.5 million distinct CDR3 sequences detected, about 35% appear once; the ten largest clones hold 10% to 12%. The sequenced material came from blood. These receptors were collected from a woman aged 25 to 39 in good health. The CDR3 runs from the conserved cysteine through the conserved F or W. A D gene is named only where the DNA matches it firmly. Rows may omit the clone size; those that give it use once, few, many or a size class.

D	size	V	J	DNA	CDR3
.	few	TRBV10-1	TRBJ1-2	TGCGCCAGCCCCATTTCAGGGACTGGCTACACCTTC	CASPISGTGYTF
TRBD2	few	TRBV24-1	TRBJ2-1	TGTGCCACCAGTGATGACGGGACTAGCGGGAGAGAGTTCTTC	CATSDDGTSGREFF
.	.	TRBV3-1	TRBJ2-5	TGTGCCAGCAGCCAAAAACAGGAGACCCAGTACTTC	CASSQKQETQYF
TRBD2	many	TRBV6-1	TRBJ2-7	TGTGCCAGCAGGCCCCTCGGGGGGAAGTTCCACGAGCAGTACTTC	CASRPLGGKFHEQYF
TRBD2	.	TRBV6-1	TRBJ2-7	TGTGCCAGCAGGGTCTGGGGGGGAGGGCCCTACGAGCAGTACTTC	CASRVWGGGPYEQYF
TRBD1	.	TRBV7-2	TRBJ2-7	TGTGCCAGCAGCGAACAGGGGTTTTACGAGCAGTACTTC	CASSEQGFYEQYF
.	.	TRBV20-1	TRBJ1-2	TGCAGTGCTAGAGACGAAACTTATGGCTACACCTTC	CSARDETYGYTF
.	.	TRBV7-9	TRBJ2-7	TGTGCCAGCAGCTTATGGTTAGACTCCTACGAGCAGTACTTC	CASSLWLDSYEQYF
TRBD2	.	TRBV12-3/TRBV12-4	TRBJ2-1	TGTGCCAGCAGTTTTGGCTTGGGGACTAGCGGTAACAATGAGCAGTTCTTC	CASSFGLGTSGNNEQFF
.	few	TRBV28	TRBJ2-7	TGTGCCAGCAGTTTCTCGGACAGAGCTGCGCAAGAGCAGTACTTC	CASSFSDRAAQEQYF
.	.	TRBV11-3	TRBJ2-6	TGTGCCAGCAGCTTAGGGGGTTGGACTGGGGCCAACGTCCTGACTTTC	CASSLGGWTGANVLTF
TRBD2	.	TRBV5-1	TRBJ2-3	TGCGCCAGCAGAATTACCGGGACTAGCAATTCAGATACGCAGTATTTT	CASRITGTSNSDTQYF
.	few	TRBV5-5	TRBJ2-2	TGTGCCAGCAGCAGCAGGGTTGGGGAGCTGTTTTTT	CASSSRVGELFF
.	few	TRBV7-2	TRBJ2-7	TGTGCCAGCAGCATAACTCGGGGGGCCTCCTACGAGCAGTACTTC	CASSITRGASYEQYF
.	.	TRBV6-1	TRBJ2-7	TGTGCCAGCAGTGATGGGCAGGGGCTTTCGTACGAGCAGTACTTC	CASSDGQGLSYEQYF
TRBD2	.	TRBV7-9	TRBJ2-1	TGTGCCAGCAGCTCTCAGGGACTAGCGGGGAACAGTGAGCAGTTCTTC	CASSSQGLAGNSEQFF
TRBD1	few	TRBV6-2/TRBV6-3	TRBJ2-5	TGTGCCAGCGATCGGGACAGGGGCCATCTTGGGACCCAGTACTTC	CASDRDRGHLGTQYF
TRBD1	.	TRBV5-1	TRBJ1-4	TGCGCCAGCAGCGCCAGGGGGGAGGTTGCGAAACTGTTTTTT	CASSARGEVAKLFF
.	.	TRBV9	TRBJ2-3	TGTGCCAGCAGACCTTCGCTAGGATCTACGCAGTATTTT	CASRPSLGSTQYF
.	.	TRBV30	TRBJ2-7	TGTGCCTGGGGAGGGACAGTCTACGAGCAGTACTTC	CAWGGTVYEQYF
TRBD2	.	TRBV20-1	TRBJ2-7	TGCAGTGCTCCGACTAGCGGCCAAGAGACCCTGTACTTC	CSAPTSGQETLYF
.	many	TRBV29-1	TRBJ2-1	TGCAGCGTTGAACAGTACTACAATGAGCAGTTCTTC	CSVEQYYNEQFF
TRBD1	few	TRBV7-6	TRBJ2-1	TGTGCCAGCAGCCCATCGACAGGGTACAATGAGCAGTTCTTC	CASSPSTGYNEQFF
TRBD1	.	TRBV28	TRBJ2-2	TGTGCCAGCAGTTTATGGCAGGGGGCCTATCAGAACACCGGGGAGCTGTTTTTT	CASSLWQGAYQNTGELFF
.	few	TRBV4-1	TRBJ2-1	TGCGCCAGCAGCCAAGAGTATGTCTCGGATGAGCAGTTCTTC	CASSQEYVSDEQFF
TRBD2	.	TRBV20-1	TRBJ2-5	TGCAGTGCTAGAGCGTCGTATACTAGCGCCCGTCAAGAGACCCAGTACTTC	CSARASYTSARQETQYF
.	.	TRBV27	TRBJ2-4	TGTGCCAGCAGTTTAGGTACCGAATCCATTCAGTACTTC	CASSLGTESIQYF
.	few	TRBV3-1	TRBJ1-2	TGTGCCAGCGGGGGGGAGGGACACTATGGCTACACCTTC	CASGGEGHYGYTF
TRBD1	few	TRBV20-1	TRBJ2-1	TGCAGTGCTAATCCCGGGACAGGGGGAAACAATGAGCAGTTCTTC	CSANPGTGGNNEQFF
.	few	TRBV29-1	TRBJ2-7	TGCAGCGTTGATGGCAGGGGAACCGACGAGCAGTACTTC	CSVDGRGTDEQYF
.	.	TRBV10-1	TRBJ2-7	TGCGCCAGCAGCCGGGGCAGCCGCTACGAGCAGTACTTC	CASSRGSRYEQYF
.	.	TRBV7-9	TRBJ1-1	TGTGCCAGCAGCCCGAGGGGAGCAGGAGGAACTGAAGCTTTCTTT	CASSPRGAGGTEAFF
.	few	TRBV7-9	TRBJ2-1	TGTGCCAGCAGCTCACAGACAGAGGGCTACAATGAGCAGTTCTTC	CASSSQTEGYNEQFF
.	few	TRBV2	TRBJ2-5	TGTGCCAGCAGGGCTCGGGGGACCCAGTACTTC	CASRARGTQYF
.	.	TRBV20-1	TRBJ2-1	TGCAGTGCCCCCGTTGGTGGTCGGAATGAGCAGTTCTTC	CSAPVGGRNEQFF
.	.	TRBV5-5	TRBJ2-7	TGTGCCAGCAAGGGCCGGACGCGGGCGGCCTACGAGCAGTACTTC	CASKGRTRAAYEQYF
.	.	TRBV9	TRBJ2-1	TGTGCCAGCAGCGTTAATTCAGGCTTTTCCTACAATGAGCAGTTCTTC	CASSVNSGFSYNEQFF
.	.	TRBV5-5	TRBJ1-5	TGTGCCAGCCCCACCCGACGACCACGCAATCAGCCCCAGCATTTT	CASPTRRPRNQPQHF
.	few	TRBV20-1	TRBJ1-5	TGCAGTGCGGTGGGGGGGATCCTCAATCAGCCCCAGCATTTT	CSAVGGILNQPQHF
.	.	TRBV12-5	TRBJ1-2	TGTGCTAGTGCCGTTGGACCGGCGGCCTATGGCTACACCTTC	CASAVGPAAYGYTF
.	.	TRBV28	TRBJ2-1	TGTGCCAGCAGCTCACCGGGACACACCAATGAGCAGTTCTTC	CASSSPGHTNEQFF
TRBD2	.	TRBV20-1	TRBJ2-2	TGCAGTGCTAGCTATAGCGGGGGGATGTGCACCGGGGAGCTGTTTTTT	CSASYSGGMCTGELFF
.	few	TRBV5-5	TRBJ2-3	TGTGCCAGCAGCCGAAACAGGCTTCTGGGGCAGTATTTT	CASSRNRLLGQYF
.	few	TRBV20-1	TRBJ2-7	TGCAGTGCAACCCCAGGGGCCCGCTCTAGTGAGCAGTACTTC	CSATPGARSSEQYF
TRBD1	.	TRBV7-4	TRBJ2-1	TGTGCCAGCAGCGTCGGGACAGGGGGGTTCTTC	CASSVGTGGFF
.	.	TRBV2	TRBJ2-5	TGTGCCAGCAGCGCCGACAGATCCCAAGAGACCCAGTACTTC	CASSADRSQETQYF
.	large	TRBV5-1	TRBJ2-7	TGCGCCAGCAGCTTGAATCCGGACGGATACGAGCAGTACTTC	CASSLNPDGYEQYF
.	few	TRBV30	TRBJ2-1	TGTGCCTGGAGTGGCGGGTCCTACAATGAGCAGTTCTTC	CAWSGGSYNEQFF
TRBD1	few	TRBV27	TRBJ2-7	TGTGCCAGCAGTTGGGTCGGGACAGCGATATACGAGCAGTACTTC	CASSWVGTAIYEQYF
.	.	TRBV20-1	TRBJ2-3	TGCAGTGCTAGTATTAGCACAGATACGCAGTATTTT	CSASISTDTQYF
TRBD1	once	TRBV20-1	TRBJ2-7	TGCAGTGCAAACGACAGGGACGAGCAGTACTTC	CSANDRDEQYF
.	.	TRBV12-3/TRBV12-4	TRBJ2-3	TGTGCCGGCAGTTTTAGGACCACGGATACGCAGTATTTT	CAGSFRTTDTQYF
.	.	TRBV28	TRBJ2-3	TGTGCCAGCAGTGCCGATAGTTGGTGGGCAGATACGCAGTATTTT	CASSADSWWADTQYF
.	.	TRBV7-2	TRBJ1-1	TGTGCCAGCAGCTTAGAGCGGGGTAAGGCGGCTTTCTTT	CASSLERGKAAFF